This TCR beta chain appears in the sequencing data of a study of Ad26.COV2.S vaccination and SARS-CoV-2 variants (dated by TCRdb to 2020 to 2022). With respect to the entire study: TCRbeta repertoire sequencing was used to assess the specificity and breadth of SARS-CoV-2-reactive T cell receptors after Ad26.COV2.S vaccination. The TCR-sequenced set comprised around 30 samples: about 19 Ad26.COV2.S vaccine recipients, 5 placebo recipients and 8 SARS-CoV-2 convalescent individuals. What the research found in general, with its limitations: Spike-specific TCR breadth was higher in Ad26.COV2.S recipients than in placebo recipients (P = 0.0014). The authors noted that total T cell responses may have been underestimated by the TCR breadth and depth analyses. Vaccine and placebo recipients had comparable non-spike TCR breadth, which fits with the vaccine containing only spike. After vaccination, substantial breadth of spike-specific CD8+ and CD4+ T cell responses was reported.

TCRbeta CDR3 regions were sequenced with the immunoSEQ Assay. After extraction, genomic DNA underwent amplification by bias-controlled multiplex PCR, followed by high-throughput sequencing. As for the authors' bioinformatics: Collapsing and filtering of sequences were performed to quantify the absolute abundance of each unique TCRbeta CDR3 region. T cell fraction was estimated by normalizing TCRbeta template counts to usable DNA, with usable DNA measured through amplification of reference genes found in all nucleated cells. Repertoire TCRs were annotated as SARS-CoV-2-specific when V gene, CDR3 amino acid sequence and J gene were exactly matched to a known reactive TCR set. MIRA supplied the reference SARS-CoV-2 TCR set, which was filtered for enrichment in COVID-19-positive ImmuneCODE repertoires so that public or cross-reactive TCRs were removed. Using the MIRA antigens, annotated TCRs were further analysed by specific ORF or by position within an ORF. Breadth was defined as the number of annotated unique rearrangements divided by the total number of unique productive rearrangements, and depth was defined as the summed frequency of the annotated unique rearrangements. TCR breadth was compared between groups using two-sided Wilcoxon rank-sum tests. TCRdb's version of the immuneACCESS table is confined to in-frame rearrangements and falls short of the full clone set. An unresolved V gene accounts for under half of the shortfall where checked; the remainder is of unknown origin. V and J calls and clone size are those listed in that table; D and trimming were worked out from the DNA. This sample gives around 350,000 clones in total; approximately 90% of them show up just once. In total, the top ten clones hold about 3.8% of the sample.

In light of the paper, this sample's time point label describes: individuals recovered from natural SARS-CoV-2 infection. A note on this clone: Its antigen remains undetermined. No base quality information exists; no much larger clone differs at one position.

V drops 5 bases and J drops 1 base, leaving 8 bases in between. The CDR3 spans 13 residues, from the cysteine through the phenylalanine. The entry retains the CDR3 DNA only, 39 bases that are in frame from base 1. CDR1 and CDR2 were assigned from the germline V gene as MNHEY and SVGEGT. The receptor comes from a human donor who had recovered from COVID-19. Sequencing was performed on peripheral blood, taken after recovery from COVID-19. The chain was built from TRBV6-2 or TRBV6-3 and TRBJ1-1; there is no confident call for the D gene. The DNA is TGTGCCAGCAGTCGGAACCCGAACACTGAAGCTTTCTTT. Its coded protein is CASSRNPNTEAFF.